This entry lists 5 T cell receptor beta chains sequenced from one sample in a study of blood T cell repertoires in COVID-19. TCRdb keeps only in-frame clones here, not all; method: immunoSEQ multiplex PCR. The sample lists roughly 180,000 clones; roughly nine tenths were seen once. The material sequenced was peripheral blood. These receptors originate from a man in his 70s with active or convalescent COVID-19.

The chain combines TRBV19 with TRBJ2-7; 11 bases agree with TRBD2. Losses at the gene ends were 5 bases for V and 0 bases for J; bases not matched to a gene: 3. Germline V lookup: CDR1 LNHDA, CDR2 SQIVND (reference sequence). The CDR3 covers 15 residues. The CDR3, as DNA: TGTGCCAGTAGTGTCACTAGCGGGAGCTCCTACGAGCAGTACTTC. Amino acid sequence: CASSVTSGSSYEQYF.

The V call is TRBV3-1 (or the pseudogene TRBV3-2), the J call TRBJ2-3, with 9 positions matching TRBD2. From germline, CDR1 is LGHDT and CDR2 YNNKEL (reference sequence). CDR3 length: 15 residues. Trimming took 7 bases from V and 1 from J; bases not matched to a gene: 6. CDR3 bases: TGTGCCAGCACCGGGACTAGCCAACGCACAGATACGCAGTATTTT. Translated, it gives CASTGTSQRTDTQYF.

This clone has only a few counts. This chain joins TRBV5-1 and TRBJ1-1, with 9 bases that match TRBD1. The length of the CDR3 is 14 residues. With 5 bases clipped from V and 0 bases from J, the junction kept 2 bases outside the gene matches. From germline, CDR1 is SGHRS and CDR2 YFSETQ. The chain's CDR3 is CASRGTGLNTEAFF. As DNA, the CDR3 is TGCGCCAGCAGGGGGACAGGGCTGAACACTGAAGCTTTCTTT.

In this sample, this clone turned up once. J is TRBJ1-2 and V is TRBV2; D may be TRBD1 (6 bases). CDR3 length: 13 residues. V dropped 5 bases and J dropped 7 bases, with 14 bases sitting between them. Germline V CDR1 and CDR2: SNHLY, FYNNEI. The CDR3 coding sequence is TGTGCCAGCAGTCAGGACAGATCTGCTGGCTACACCTTC. Its translation is CASSQDRSAGYTF.

The chain has TRBV6-5 and TRBJ1-5, with 7 bases that match TRBD1. Losses at the gene ends were 5 bases for V and 1 base for J; bases not matched to a gene: 5. The CDR3 is 15 amino acids. Germline V CDR1 and CDR2: MNHEY, SVGAGI. The CDR3 DNA reads as TGTGCCAGCAGTCCGAGGGACAGAAGCAATCAGCCCCAGCATTTT. It codes for CASSPRDRSNQPQHF.